The 20 T cell receptor beta chains below come from one sample, sequenced in a study of cytomegalovirus exposure and HLA in healthy donors. The PCR was carried out with 60 Vbeta primers and 13 Jbeta primers. The method was immunoSEQ multiplex PCR; TCRdb's version includes in-frame clones alone and lacks a portion of them. The sample data list 120,000 to 150,000 clones. The sequenced material came from PBMCs. The source of these receptors is a woman between 45 and 60 years old in good health and CMV-seronegative.

This sequence joins TRBV5-6 and TRBJ1-5, with 7 positions matching TRBD1. Germline V gene sequence: CDR1 SGHDT, CDR2 YYEEEE. The CDR3 sequence is 13 residues long. V dropped 4 bases and J dropped 6; count of bases not matched to a gene: 4. This CDR3 is CASSNRGFQPQHF. CDR3 in DNA: TGTGCCAGCAGCAACAGGGGTTTTCAGCCCCAGCATTTT. The full variable domain, in which reference TRBV5-6 and TRBJ1-5 provide the parts outside the CDR3, is DAGVTQSPTHLIKTRGQQVTLRCSPKSGHDTVSWYQQALGQGPQFIFQYYEEEERQRGNFPDRFSGHQFPNYSSELNVNALLLGDSALYLCASSNRGFQPQHFGDGTRLSIL.

The gene calls are TRBV5-6 and TRBJ1-2; maybe TRBD1 (6 bases). The CDR3 contains 14 residues. CDR1 and CDR2 (germline): SGHDT, YYEEEE. V was clipped by 0 bases and J by 8 bases, with 14 bases between them. CDR3 sequence reads: CASSLGGWGRGYTF. The CDR3 nucleotides are TGTGCCAGCAGCTTGGGAGGGTGGGGGCGAGGCTACACCTTC.

The chain employs TRBV11-3 and TRBJ2-1, with D perhaps matching TRBD1 (6 bases). The CDR3 consists of 18 residues. Germline V gene sequence: CDR1 SGHNT, CDR2 YENEEA. Trimming removed 2 bases from V and 5 bases from J, with 22 bases in between. The CDR3 DNA sequence: TGTGCCAGCAGCTTAAACCTTTTTAATGCAGGGGCGGACAATGAGCAGTTCTTC. This encodes CASSLNLFNAGADNEQFF.

The rearrangement uses TRBV19 and TRBJ1-1, with a weak D call TRBD1 (5 bases). Germline assignment: CDR1 LNHDA and CDR2 SQIVND (reference sequence). The CDR3 loop spans 16 amino acids. The V end lost 1 base, the J end lost 7 bases, and 19 bases lay between the germline ends. CDR3 loop: CASSIGRGLEHDEAFF. CDR3 sequence (DNA): TGTGCCAGTAGTATAGGAAGGGGCCTTGAACATGATGAAGCTTTCTTT.

This chain uses TRBV9 with TRBJ2-7; a weak D match, TRBD2 (5 bases). This CDR3 comprises 16 residues. Germline V CDR1 and CDR2: SGDLS, YYNGEE. V was shortened by 0 bases and J by 0 bases, with 13 bases between the two germline ends. CDR3 in DNA: TGTGCCAGCAGCGTAGCGGCCAGCGGTTACTCCTACGAGCAGTACTTC. Protein: CASSVAASGYSYEQYF.

The chain uses TRBV19 and TRBJ1-1, with unresolved D. Trimming cost V 10 bases and J 0 bases, with 12 bases left between them. From germline, CDR1 is LNHDA and CDR2 SQIVND (reference sequence). The CDR3 runs to 13 residues. In nucleotides, the CDR3 is TGTGCCACCGCGGGCCAGCTGAACACTGAAGCTTTCTTT. It translates to CATAGQLNTEAFF.

This chain joins TRBV28 and TRBJ2-3, with TRBD1 identical over 9 bases. The V and J ends lost 6 bases and 1 base, in that order; junction bases with no gene match: 8. CDR3 length equals 16 residues. CDR1 is MDHEN and CDR2 is SYDVKM in the germline V gene. The CDR3 sequence is CASRPTGGEGTDTQYF. CDR3 sequence (DNA): TGTGCCAGCAGACCAACAGGGGGCGAAGGCACAGATACGCAGTATTTT.

The J gene is TRBJ1-2, the V gene TRBV6-1; 8 nucleotides match TRBD1. Trimming took 3 bases from V and 6 from J; bases not matched to a gene: 3. This CDR3 has 13 amino acids. Germline V CDR1 and CDR2: MNHNS, SASEGT. This chain's CDR3 is CASSEDRADGYTF. For the CDR3, the DNA is TGTGCCAGCAGTGAGGACAGGGCGGATGGCTACACCTTC.

The genes are TRBV2 and TRBJ2-1; 7 bases align to TRBD1. Germline V CDR1 and CDR2: SNHLY, FYNNEI. This CDR3 has 12 residues. V lost 6 bases to trimming and J lost 6 bases; unmatched junction nucleotides: 2. The CDR3 DNA is TGTGCCAGCAGCGACAGGGTCAATGAGCAGTTCTTC. Encoded protein: CASSDRVNEQFF.

The chain joins TRBV5-1 to TRBJ2-6; the match to TRBD1 covers 7 bases. This CDR3 contains 16 residues. V trimming: 1 base; J trimming: 0 bases; junction bases outside the gene matches: 1. Per the germline V gene, CDR1 is SGHRS and CDR2 is YFSETQ. CDR3 sequence: CASSLTGASGANVLTF. CDR3 in DNA: TGCGCCAGCAGCTTGACAGGGGCCTCTGGGGCCAACGTCCTGACTTTC.

The gene calls are TRBV5-1 and TRBJ1-1; TRBD1 matches at 10 bases. V was clipped by 4 bases and J by 0 bases; unmatched bases: 3. Germline-derived CDR1 and CDR2 are SGHRS and YFSETQ. The CDR3 contains 15 residues. The CDR3, as DNA: TGCGCCAGCAGCGGGACAGGGGACGTGAACACTGAAGCTTTCTTT. This gives the protein CASSGTGDVNTEAFF.

The V gene is TRBV19, the J gene TRBJ1-1; 7 bases align to TRBD1. This CDR3 is 14 amino acids long. CDR1 and CDR2 (germline): LNHDA, SQIVND (reference sequence). V lost 5 bases to trimming and J lost 4 bases; unmatched junction nucleotides: 7. The CDR3 is CASSHLRGLTEAFF. The CDR3 region has the DNA TGTGCCAGTAGTCACCTTAGGGGGCTCACTGAAGCTTTCTTT. The variable domain in full, with the rest retrieved from reference TRBV19 and TRBJ1-1, is DGGITQSPKYLFRKEGQNVTLSCEQNLNHDAMYWYRQDPGQGLRLIYYSQIVNDFQKGDIAEGYSVSREKKESFPLTVTSAQKNPTAFYLCASSHLRGLTEAFFGQGTRLTVV.

V and J are TRBV19 and TRBJ2-5; TRBD2 is a possible D gene (6 bases). Germline CDR1 and CDR2: LNHDA and SQIVND (reference sequence). Trimming took off 1 base at V and 5 bases at J, with 11 bases between the two ends. The CDR3 covers 14 residues. The CDR3 loop is CASSIAGAEETQYF. For the CDR3, the DNA is TGTGCCAGTAGTATAGCGGGAGCGGAGGAGACCCAGTACTTC.

The V and J genes are TRBV5-8 and TRBJ1-6, with D perhaps matching TRBD1 (5 bases). Germline V gene data show CDR1 as SGHTS and CDR2 as YDEGEE. The CDR3 spans 15 residues. V was pared by 2 bases and J by 3 bases, with 9 bases between. In DNA, the CDR3 is TGTGCCAGCAGCTTCCAGGGAAGCTATAATTCACCCCTCCACTTT. Translation: CASSFQGSYNSPLHF.

The chain uses TRBV19 and TRBJ2-1, with a tentative D call TRBD1 (5 bases). Looked up from germline, CDR1 is LNHDA and CDR2 is SQIVND (reference sequence). The V gene lost 2 bases and the J gene lost 7 bases, with 15 bases spanning the gap. The CDR3 totals 15 residues. As DNA, the CDR3 is TGTGCCAGTAGTATAAACCAGGGTGTCGGTAATGAGCAGTTCTTC. Its translation is CASSINQGVGNEQFF.

This chain joins TRBV19 and TRBJ2-1; perhaps TRBD2 as D (6 bases). The CDR3 has 13 residues. V lost 3 bases and J 4 bases, leaving 7 bases between the germline ends. CDR1 and CDR2 (germline): LNHDA, SQIVND (reference sequence). CDR3: CASSMEGYNEQFF. The DNA for the CDR3 is TGTGCCAGTAGTATGGAGGGGTACAATGAGCAGTTCTTC.

The V gene is TRBV9, the J gene TRBJ2-1; 12 nucleotides match TRBD2. V lost 0 bases, J lost 5 bases, and 6 bases stayed unmatched. The CDR3 length is 17 residues. CDR1 and CDR2 from the germline V gene are SGDLS and YYNGEE. CDR3 protein: CASSVGSLAGGNNEQFF. The CDR3 region has the DNA TGTGCCAGCAGCGTAGGATCCCTAGCGGGGGGGAACAATGAGCAGTTCTTC. Full variable domain (missing parts from reference TRBV9 and TRBJ2-1): DSGVTQTPKHLITATGQRVTLRCSPRSGDLSVYWYQQSLDQGLQFLIQYYNGEERAKGNILERFSAQQFPDLHSELNLSSLELGDSALYFCASSVGSLAGGNNEQFFGPGTRLTVL.

The chain carries TRBV2 and TRBJ1-2; TRBD1 might be the D (6 bases). Germline V gene data show CDR1 as SNHLY and CDR2 as FYNNEI. The ends were cut back, 8 bases at V and 0 bases at J, with 19 bases in the middle. CDR3 length: 16 amino acids. Here the CDR3 reads CASVYYSGATNYGYTF. The CDR3 bases are TGTGCCAGCGTCTACTACTCAGGGGCTACTAACTATGGCTACACCTTC.

V gene TRBV4-3 combines with J gene TRBJ2-5; 11 bases align to TRBD2. With 3 bases clipped from V and 3 bases from J, the junction kept 9 bases outside the gene matches. CDR3 length: 17 amino acids. CDR1 and CDR2 (germline): LGHNA, YSLEER. The CDR3 loop is CASSHFTGTSGKETQYF. The DNA for the CDR3 is TGCGCCAGCAGCCACTTTACCGGGACTAGCGGAAAAGAGACCCAGTACTTC.

The J gene is TRBJ2-7, the V gene TRBV19; 7 nucleotides align to TRBD2. The CDR3 loop spans 14 amino acids. The germline V gene has CDR1 LNHDA and CDR2 SQIVND (reference sequence). The V gene end was trimmed by 2 bases and the J gene end by 4 bases; junction bases not matched to a gene: 5. The CDR3 region has the DNA TGTGCCAGTAGTATACGGGCTAGCGGATACGAGCAGTACTTC. It encodes CASSIRASGYEQYF.